This TCR beta chain comes out of a study of cytomegalovirus exposure and HLA in healthy donors. The PCR ran on 60 Vbeta and 13 Jbeta primers. Produced via immunoSEQ multiplex PCR; TCRdb's table is partial and in-frame only. The sample includes approximately 170,000 clones, approximately 80% seen only once; the top ten take approximately 1.2%. The CDR3 consists of 15 residues. Germline V gives CDR1 LGHNT, CDR2 FRNRAP. Germline trimming cut 5 bases from V and 0 bases from J; bases unmatched to any gene: 4. V usage is TRBV12-5 and J usage is TRBJ2-7; 10 bases match TRBD1. The source of this sequence is a boy aged 2 to 10 in good health and CMV-seronegative. The sample comprised PBMCs. The CDR3 sequence is CASGLGQGYSYEQYV. CDR3 sequence (DNA): TGTGCTAGTGGTCTGGGACAGGGGTACTCCTACGAGCAGTACGTC.